This record covers a single TCR beta chain. As yet, its antigen is unknown. The germline CDR1 and CDR2 sequences are GTSNPN and SVGIG (reference sequence). V shed 4 bases and J 1 base; nucleotides not matched to a gene: 4. The CDR3 spans 15 residues. TCRdb re-called the 5' RACE reads with MiXCR, one entry per CDR3 protein. Here the sample spans under 250,000 distinct CDR3 sequences, 15% to 19% being singletons. This entry belongs to a study of T-cell memory formation after mild COVID-19. Study outcomes and limitations: Nothing confirmed that second-wave clones peaking on day 37 were specific for SARS-CoV-2. Among CD4+ contracting clones, most were CM and EM, and CD8+ ones EMRA.

This clonotype was obtained from an adult woman who had mild COVID-19 (a few samples of this study predate the infection). Cell type and time point are not known. This chain uses TRBV30 with TRBJ2-1; 10 positions agree with TRBD2. The specimen sequenced was PBMCs or a T cell subset sorted from them (not recorded which). The CDR3 bases are TGTGCCTGGACTAGCGGGAGATGGTCCTACAATGAGCAGTTCTTC. This translates into CAWTSGRWSYNEQFF.